The source of this T cell receptor (beta chain) is a study of T cell repertoires in cytomegalovirus infection (dated by TCRdb to between 2018 and 2021). Context from the whole study: Donor HLA type was relevant to the analysis, because carriage of CMV infection together with the matching HLA type was indicated by public TCR beta signatures.

Looking up the germline V gene yields CDR1 SGHVS and CDR2 FNYEAQ. The CDR3 has 14 amino acids, counting the end cysteine and phenylalanine. Only the CDR3 part of the read is kept: 42 bases, read in frame from the first base. The V and J ends are trimmed by 6 bases and 5 bases, leaving 16 bases between them. Concerning this clonotype: Its cognate antigen has yet to be identified. The input lacks base qualities; no much larger clone sits a single base away.

Sequenced on an Illumina HiSeq 1500. TCRdb applied fastp at Q25 and MiXCR to the public reads, then kept only in-frame beta chains. Entries are consolidated by CDR3 protein sequence, retaining the most common genes and DNA. The sample table contains about 530,000 distinct CDR3 sequences; only one count was recorded for around 27% of them. The ten largest clonotypes hold about 13% of the sample. Study-wide findings and limitations: The ex vivo response was dominated by HLA-C-restricted CMV-specific TCR beta clonotypes, which also provided the single most frequent clonotype in two of eight donors. Cumulative frequency of public TCR beta family members discriminated carriers of CMV infection plus the relevant HLA type in this cohort and an independent roughly 330-donor cohort.

The source material was PBMCs. The TCR originated in a human donor in good health (CMV status not recorded). Some clones in this sample may be carry-over from other donors' samples. The V and J segments used are TRBV7-6 and TRBJ2-5; a tentative D call is TRBD2 (6 bases match). The encoded CDR3 is CASSPTGSRETQYF. The bases are TGTGCCAGCAGTCCGACCGGGAGTCGGGAGACCCAGTACTTC.